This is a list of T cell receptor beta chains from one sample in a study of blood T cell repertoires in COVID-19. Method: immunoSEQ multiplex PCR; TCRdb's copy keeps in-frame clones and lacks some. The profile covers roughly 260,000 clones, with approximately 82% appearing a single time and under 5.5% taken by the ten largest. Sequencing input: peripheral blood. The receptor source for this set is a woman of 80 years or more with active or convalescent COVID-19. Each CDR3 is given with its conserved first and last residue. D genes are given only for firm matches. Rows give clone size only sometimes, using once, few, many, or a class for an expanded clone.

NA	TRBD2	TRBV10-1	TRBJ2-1	TGCGCCAGCAGAGATATGACTAGCGGGGGGGCCTACAATGAGCAGTTCTTC	CASRDMTSGGAYNEQFF
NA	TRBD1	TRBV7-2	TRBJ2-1	TGTGCCAGCAGCTTGGGACAGTACAATGAGCAGTTCTTC	CASSLGQYNEQFF
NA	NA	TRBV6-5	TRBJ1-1	TGTGCCAGCAGTACTTGGACTGGGGGGGACACTGAAGCTTTCTTT	CASSTWTGGDTEAFF
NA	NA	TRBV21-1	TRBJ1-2	TGTGCCAGCAGTGAGGAGCGCGATGGCTACACCTTC	CASSEERDGYTF
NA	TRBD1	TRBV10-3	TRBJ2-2	TGTGCCATCAGTCGACAGGGCCTGAACTTTCCCGGGGAGCTGTTTTTT	CAISRQGLNFPGELFF
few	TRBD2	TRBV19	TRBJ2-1	TGTGCCAGTAGCACTAGCGGGAGGGCTAATGAGCAGTTCTTC	CASSTSGRANEQFF
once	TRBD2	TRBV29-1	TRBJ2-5	TGCAGCGGACAAAGATCGGGGGGAGAAGAGACCCAGTACTTC	CSGQRSGGEETQYF
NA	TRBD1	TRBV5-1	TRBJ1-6	TGCGCCAGCAGCGTGGGACAGGGTTCTTATTCACCCCTCCACTTT	CASSVGQGSYSPLHF
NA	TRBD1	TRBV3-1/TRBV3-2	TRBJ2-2	TGTGCCAGCAGCTACCGGGACAGCAACACCGGGGAGCTGTTTTTT	CASSYRDSNTGELFF
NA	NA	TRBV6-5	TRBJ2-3	TGTGCCAGCCTCTCAGGCACAGATACGCAGTATTTT	CASLSGTDTQYF
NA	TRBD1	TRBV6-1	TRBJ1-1	TGTGCCAGCAGTAGCACAGGGGGCGCAGGCACTGAAGCTTTCTTT	CASSSTGGAGTEAFF
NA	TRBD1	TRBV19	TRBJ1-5	TGTGCCAGTAGAAAGGGACAGTCGAATCAGCCCCAGCATTTT	CASRKGQSNQPQHF
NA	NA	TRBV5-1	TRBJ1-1	TGCGCCAGCAGCTTGTCGGCCCCCGTGCGGGCTTTCTTT	CASSLSAPVRAFF
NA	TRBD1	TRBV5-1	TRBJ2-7	TGCGCCAGCAGCCCCGGGACAGTGACCTACGAGCAGTACTTC	CASSPGTVTYEQYF